Sequencing of this T cell receptor (beta chain) was carried out in a study of tumor-infiltrating lymphocytes in localized non-small cell lung cancer. The study's findings and limits: T-cell fraction did not differ between immunotypes IM1 and IM2.

TCRdb's copy holds only in-frame clones and misses some; the assay was immunoSEQ multiplex PCR. Here the sample spans approximately 9,700 clones, approximately 75% being singletons. This clone is labeled medium-sized (0.01 to 0.1%). Its target is unknown. The junction had 3 bases not matched to a gene; V was cut back by 5 bases and J by 0 bases. This CDR3 contains 15 residues. The V gene's germline CDR1 is SGHAT and CDR2 FQNNGV. The sequenced sample was lung tumor tissue. The source of this sequence is a human donor with non-small cell lung cancer. This chain uses TRBV11-2 with TRBJ2-2, with 7 bases matching TRBD1. CDR3 region: CASSPGQANTGELFF. CDR3 coding DNA: TGTGCCAGCAGCCCCGGACAGGCGAACACCGGGGAGCTGTTTTTT.